This passage covers 24 T cell receptor beta chains from one sample sequenced in a study of blood T cell repertoires in COVID-19. Clones were read by immunoSEQ multiplex PCR, and TCRdb kept only the in-frame ones, dropping some. The sample comprises around 47,000 clones, about 87% of which are singletons, and about 3.7% rests with the top ten. The sample comprised peripheral blood. These receptors were collected from a man aged 35 to 55 with COVID-19, enrolled during active disease.

The rearrangement uses TRBV4-1 and TRBJ1-1; D possibly corresponds to TRBD1 (6 bases). The CDR3 spans 15 residues. The germline CDR1 and CDR2 sequences are MGHRA and YSYEKL. V dropped 2 bases and J dropped 3 bases, with 13 bases sitting between them. The DNA of the CDR3 is TGCGCCAGCAGCCAATCGAAGGGGGAGTACACTGAAGCTTTCTTT. Residues: CASSQSKGEYTEAFF.

The rearrangement joins TRBV5-5 to TRBJ1-5; TRBD1 matches 10 bases. With V trimmed by 4 bases and J by 3 bases, 4 bases remained unmatched. Looked up from germline, CDR1 is SGHKS and CDR2 is YYEKEE (reference sequence). The CDR3 runs to 15 residues. The CDR3 loop reads CASSAGTGDNQPQHF. For the CDR3, the DNA is TGTGCCAGCAGCGCGGGGACAGGGGACAATCAGCCCCAGCATTTT.

This rearrangement joins TRBV5-5 to TRBJ1-5; 7 positions agree with TRBD1. The germline V gene encodes CDR1 SGHKS and CDR2 YYEKEE (reference sequence). V trimming: 4 bases; J trimming: 3 bases; junction bases outside the gene matches: 4. The CDR3 contains 14 residues. The chain's CDR3 is CASSPQGLNQPQHF. The CDR3 nucleotides read TGTGCCAGCAGCCCACAGGGGCTCAATCAGCCCCAGCATTTT.

The J gene is TRBJ2-5, the V gene TRBV7-8; 8 positions agree with TRBD2. Germline values: CDR1 SGHVS, CDR2 FQNEAQ. The V segment lost 3 bases and the J segment 4 bases; nucleotides outside the gene matches: 4. This CDR3 contains 14 residues. This chain's CDR3 is CASSLVAGLETQYF. The DNA for the CDR3 is TGTGCCAGCAGCTTGGTAGCGGGGCTAGAGACCCAGTACTTC.

The chain links TRBV2 to TRBJ2-5; 11 nucleotides align to TRBD1. CDR3 length equals 12 residues. Germline V gene sequence: CDR1 SNHLY, CDR2 FYNNEI. The junction had 6 bases not matched to a gene; V was cut back by 10 bases and J by 8 bases. The DNA of the CDR3 is TGTGCCACAAGGGGACAGGGGGAAACCCAGTACTTC. This codes for CATRGQGETQYF.

This rearrangement joins TRBV6-1 to TRBJ2-1, with 9 bases that match TRBD1. Germline V lookup: CDR1 MNHNS, CDR2 SASEGT. This CDR3 contains 14 residues. V gave up 2 bases and J gave up 8 bases; unmatched junction bases: 4. CDR3: CASSESGQGHEQFF. CDR3 coding DNA: TGTGCCAGCAGTGAATCGGGACAGGGCCATGAGCAGTTCTTC.

Written as DNA, the CDR3 is TGTGCCAGCAAGCGGGAGGCCCTCTACGAGCAGTACTTC. Its protein product is CASKREALYEQYF. The chain employs TRBV2 and TRBJ2-7, with 9 nucleotides matching TRBD2. V gave up 7 bases and J gave up 3 bases; unmatched junction bases: 4. Germline loops: CDR1 SNHLY, CDR2 FYNNEI. The CDR3 extends over 13 amino acids.

V is TRBV30 and J is TRBJ2-3, with unresolved D. This CDR3 comprises 14 residues. V was cut by 4 bases and J by 2 bases, with 13 bases left in between. Germline V gene lookup returns CDR1 GTSNPN and CDR2 SVGIG (reference sequence). For the CDR3, the DNA is TGTGCCTGGACAAGAGGCCAGATCACAGATACGCAGTATTTT. It yields the protein CAWTRGQITDTQYF.

The chain combines TRBV21-1 with TRBJ2-7; the table's D call of TRBD2 was not tested on the DNA. TRBV21-1 is a pseudogene locus. CDR3 length: 15 amino acids. The CDR3 DNA reads as TGTGCCAGCAGCAGACTAGCTCTCTGCGGCCACGAGCAGTACTTC. It yields the protein CASSRLALCGHEQYF.

This clone was picked up one time. The chain combines TRBV5-6 with TRBJ2-1; TRBD1 is a possible D gene (5 bases). V dropped 6 bases and J dropped 8 bases, with 15 bases sitting between them. Germline lookup yields CDR1 SGHDT and CDR2 YYEEEE. The CDR3 has 13 amino acids. The DNA for the CDR3 is TGTGCCAGCATACTGCGAGTCAGGGATGAGCAGTTCTTC. Its protein product is CASILRVRDEQFF.

The V call is TRBV11-2, the J call TRBJ2-5, with 11 bases matching TRBD2. The CDR3 contains 15 residues. Germline V gene sequence: CDR1 SGHAT, CDR2 FQNNGV. J was trimmed by 5 bases and V by 4 bases; bases with no gene match: 6. CDR3: CASSSLAGGWETQYF. CDR3 sequence (DNA): TGTGCCAGCAGCTCATTAGCGGGGGGGTGGGAGACCCAGTACTTC. The complete variable domain, with remaining parts taken from reference TRBV11-2 and TRBJ2-5, reads EAGVAQSPRYKIIEKRQSVAFWCNPISGHATLYWYQQILGQGPKLLIQFQNNGVVDDSQLPKDRFSAERLKGVDSTLKIQPAKLEDSAVYLCASSSLAGGWETQYFGPGTRLLVL.

The rearrangement links TRBV15 to TRBJ2-5; 9 bases map to TRBD1. V lost 0 bases to trimming and J lost 3 bases; unmatched junction nucleotides: 5. The CDR3 consists of 16 residues. Germline V gene sequence: CDR1 LNHNV, CDR2 YYDKDF (reference sequence). The CDR3 region has the DNA TGTGCCACCAGCAGAGACCCCGGGACAGGGAAAGAGACCCAGTACTTC. Protein product: CATSRDPGTGKETQYF.

The sample holds one count of this clone. The chain has TRBV18 and TRBJ1-2, with D perhaps matching TRBD1 (6 bases). This CDR3 is built from 13 residues. Trimming pared 6 bases from V and 4 bases from J, leaving 12 bases between. Germline CDR1 reads KGHSH; CDR2 reads LQKENI. The CDR3 DNA reads as TGTGCCAGCTCCCTGGACAGACGCTATGGCTACACCTTC. Translated, it gives CASSLDRRYGYTF.

The rearrangement links TRBV19 to TRBJ1-5, with TRBD1 matching over 9 bases. CDR3 size: 14 residues. In germline, CDR1 is LNHDA, CDR2 SQIVND (reference sequence). V dropped 7 bases and J dropped 7; count of bases not matched to a gene: 8. The CDR3 nucleotides read TGTGCCAGTACCGGGACAGGGAGGTTACAGCCCCAGCATTTT. This gives the protein CASTGTGRLQPQHF.

The chain combines TRBV13 with TRBJ1-4, with TRBD1 matching 8 bases. The J segment lost 7 bases and the V segment lost 4 bases, leaving 2 bases of the junction unmatched. The CDR3 contains 13 residues. The germline V gene encodes CDR1 PRHDT and CDR2 FYEKMQ (reference sequence). CDR3 sequence: CASSSGGSEKLFF. In DNA form, the CDR3 reads TGTGCCAGCAGCTCAGGGGGCTCTGAAAAACTGTTTTTT.

V gene TRBV29-1 combines with J gene TRBJ2-3, with unresolved D. The germline V gene encodes CDR1 SQVTM and CDR2 ANQGSEA. Trimming removed 3 bases at V and 3 bases at J, with 4 bases between. The CDR3 sequence is 11 residues long. The CDR3 reads CSVDRTDTQYF. CDR3 coding DNA: TGCAGCGTTGACCGGACAGATACGCAGTATTTT.

This sequence joins TRBV7-3 and TRBJ1-2; unclear D gene. The CDR3 is made up of 17 amino acids. The germline V gene has CDR1 SGHTA and CDR2 FQGTGA. The V gene lost 0 bases and the J gene lost 8 bases, with 22 bases spanning the gap. DNA for the CDR3: TGTGCCAGCAGCTTAACGTTTAATTATCCAGGCTCGGGGGGCTACACCTTC. Translation: CASSLTFNYPGSGGYTF.

This clone counts as medium-sized. The chain has TRBV6-6 and TRBJ2-7; 7 nucleotides align to TRBD2. The CDR3 has 16 residues. Germline CDR1 is MNHNY and CDR2 is SVGAGI (reference sequence). With V trimmed by 2 bases and J by 0 bases, 7 bases remained unmatched. The CDR3 bases are TGTGCCAGCAGTTACCGGGACTACCAAAGCTCCTACGAGCAGTACTTC. This codes for CASSYRDYQSSYEQYF.

The rearrangement joins TRBV19 to TRBJ2-2, with 10 bases lining up with TRBD2. Germline V gene lookup returns CDR1 LNHDA and CDR2 SQIVND (reference sequence). The J segment lost 7 bases and the V segment lost 5 bases, leaving 10 bases of the junction unmatched. The CDR3 loop spans 16 amino acids. The CDR3: CASSQREGQFIGELFF. CDR3 in DNA: TGTGCCAGTAGTCAGCGGGAGGGCCAATTTATCGGGGAGCTGTTTTTT. The full variable domain, rest sourced from reference TRBV19 and TRBJ2-2, is DGGITQSPKYLFRKEGQNVTLSCEQNLNHDAMYWYRQDPGQGLRLIYYSQIVNDFQKGDIAEGYSVSREKKESFPLTVTSAQKNPTAFYLCASSQREGQFIGELFFGEGSRLTVL.

The V call is TRBV7-9, the J call TRBJ2-1, with TRBD2 matching 8 bases. The CDR3 sequence is 15 residues long. V gave up 1 base and J gave up 9 bases; unmatched junction bases: 8. Germline V gene sequence: CDR1 SEHNR, CDR2 FQNEAQ (reference sequence). This CDR3 reads CASSLGPAGVVEQFF. For the CDR3, the DNA is TGTGCCAGCAGCTTAGGGCCAGCGGGAGTCGTTGAGCAGTTCTTC. Based on the CDR3 plus reference TRBV7-9 and TRBJ2-1, the full variable domain is DTGVSQNPRHKITKRGQNVTFRCDPISEHNRLYWYRQTLGQGPEFLTYFQNEAQLEKSRLLSDRFSAERPKGSFSTLEIQRTEQGDSAMYLCASSLGPAGVVEQFFGPGTRLTVL.

This clone appeared a few times. This rearrangement joins TRBV28 to TRBJ1-3; 7 bases map to TRBD1. J lost 7 bases, V lost 2 bases, and 2 bases had no gene match. In germline, CDR1 is MDHEN, CDR2 SYDVKM. This CDR3 has 13 amino acids. CDR3 DNA sequence: TGTGCCAGCAGTTTAGGGGGACAGAACACCATATATTTT. Protein product: CASSLGGQNTIYF. Variable domain in full (rest from reference TRBV28 and TRBJ1-3): DVKVTQSSRYLVKRTGEKVFLECVQDMDHENMFWYRQDPGLGLRLIYFSYDVKMKEKGDIPEGYSVSREKKERFSLILESASTNQTSMYLCASSLGGQNTIYFGEGSWLTVV.

There are a few counts of this clone. This chain uses TRBV29-1 with TRBJ2-2; D may be TRBD2 (6 bases). This CDR3 region has 13 residues. The ends were cut back, 5 bases at V and 2 bases at J, with 9 bases in the middle. Germline-derived CDR1 and CDR2 are SQVTM and ANQGSEA. CDR3 bases: TGCAGCGTTCGGAGGGCCAACACCGGGGAGCTGTTTTTT. This gives the protein CSVRRANTGELFF.

The J gene is TRBJ2-1, the V gene TRBV15; TRBD2 matches 8 bases. V lost 5 bases and J lost 7; bases outside the gene matches: 10. The CDR3 totals 15 residues. CDR1 is LNHNV and CDR2 is YYDKDF in the germline V gene (reference sequence). The CDR3 sequence: CATSVGRGGRNEQFF. In DNA form, the CDR3 reads TGTGCCACCAGCGTAGGACGGGGGGGCCGGAATGAGCAGTTCTTC.

This clone was counted a few times. The J gene is TRBJ1-2, the V gene TRBV6-6, with TRBD1 as a possible D gene (5 bases). There are 13 residues in the CDR3. V dropped 7 bases and J dropped 8 bases, with 17 bases sitting between them. Germline assignment: CDR1 MNHNY and CDR2 SVGAGI (reference sequence). Here the CDR3 DNA reads TGTGCCAGCACCACCGGCGAAGGGGCGGGCTACACCTTC. Amino acid sequence: CASTTGEGAGYTF.